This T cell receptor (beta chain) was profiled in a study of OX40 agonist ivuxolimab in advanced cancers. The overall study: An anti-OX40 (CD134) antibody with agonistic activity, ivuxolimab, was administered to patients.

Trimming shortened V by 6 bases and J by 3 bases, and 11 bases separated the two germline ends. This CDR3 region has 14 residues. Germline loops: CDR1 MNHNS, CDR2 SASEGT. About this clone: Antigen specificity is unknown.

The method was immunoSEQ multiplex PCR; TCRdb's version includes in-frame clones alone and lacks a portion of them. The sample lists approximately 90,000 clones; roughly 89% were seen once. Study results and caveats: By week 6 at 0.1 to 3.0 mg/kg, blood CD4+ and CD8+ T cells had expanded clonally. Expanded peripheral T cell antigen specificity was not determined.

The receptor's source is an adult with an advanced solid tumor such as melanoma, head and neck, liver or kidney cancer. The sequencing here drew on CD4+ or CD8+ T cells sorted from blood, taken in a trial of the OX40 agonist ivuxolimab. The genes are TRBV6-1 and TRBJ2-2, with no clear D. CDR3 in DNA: TGTGCCAGCAGGATATGGCAGCACACCGGGGAGCTGTTTTTT. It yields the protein CASRIWQHTGELFF.